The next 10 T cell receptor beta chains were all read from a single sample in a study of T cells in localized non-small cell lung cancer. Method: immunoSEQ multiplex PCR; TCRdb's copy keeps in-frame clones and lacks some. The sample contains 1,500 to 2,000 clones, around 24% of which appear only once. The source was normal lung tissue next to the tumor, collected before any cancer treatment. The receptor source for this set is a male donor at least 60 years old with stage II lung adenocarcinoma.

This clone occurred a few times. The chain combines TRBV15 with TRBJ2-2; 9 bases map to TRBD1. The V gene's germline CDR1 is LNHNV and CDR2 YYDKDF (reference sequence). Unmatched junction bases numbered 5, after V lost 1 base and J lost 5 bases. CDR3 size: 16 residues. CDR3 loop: CATSRGDRVRTGELFF. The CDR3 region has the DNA TGTGCCACCAGCAGAGGGGACAGGGTGCGGACCGGGGAGCTGTTTTTT.

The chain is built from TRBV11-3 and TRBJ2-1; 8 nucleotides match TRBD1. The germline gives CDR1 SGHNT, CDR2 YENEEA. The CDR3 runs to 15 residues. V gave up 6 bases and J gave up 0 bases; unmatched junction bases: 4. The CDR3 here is CASSSGQGSYNEQFF. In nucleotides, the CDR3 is TGTGCCAGCAGTTCCGGACAGGGCTCCTACAATGAGCAGTTCTTC.

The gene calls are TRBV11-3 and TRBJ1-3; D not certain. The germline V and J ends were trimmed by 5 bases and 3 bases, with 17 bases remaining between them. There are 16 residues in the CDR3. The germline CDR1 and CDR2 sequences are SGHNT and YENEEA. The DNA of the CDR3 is TGTGCCAGCAGCCCTAGGTGGGGTATTGGTGGAAACACCATATATTTT. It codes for CASSPRWGIGGNTIYF.

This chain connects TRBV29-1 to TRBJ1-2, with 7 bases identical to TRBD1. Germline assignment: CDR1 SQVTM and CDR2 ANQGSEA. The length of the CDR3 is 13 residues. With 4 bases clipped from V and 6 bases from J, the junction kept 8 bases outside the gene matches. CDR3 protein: CSVGPEGQNGYTF. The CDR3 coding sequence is TGCAGCGTTGGCCCGGAGGGACAGAATGGCTACACCTTC. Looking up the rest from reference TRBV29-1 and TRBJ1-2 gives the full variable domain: SAVISQKPSRDICQRGTSLTIQCQVDSQVTMMFWYRQQPGQSLTLIATANQGSEATYESGFVIDKFPISRPNLTFSTLTVSNMSPEDSSIYLCSVGPEGQNGYTFGSGTRLTVV.

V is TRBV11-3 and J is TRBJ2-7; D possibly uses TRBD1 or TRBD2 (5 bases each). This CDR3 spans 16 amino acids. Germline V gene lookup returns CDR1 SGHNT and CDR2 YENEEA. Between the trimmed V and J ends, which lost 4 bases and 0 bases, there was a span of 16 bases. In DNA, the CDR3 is TGTGCCAGCAGCTCCGAGAGCAGGGACCTCTCCTACGAGCAGTACTTC. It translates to CASSSESRDLSYEQYF.

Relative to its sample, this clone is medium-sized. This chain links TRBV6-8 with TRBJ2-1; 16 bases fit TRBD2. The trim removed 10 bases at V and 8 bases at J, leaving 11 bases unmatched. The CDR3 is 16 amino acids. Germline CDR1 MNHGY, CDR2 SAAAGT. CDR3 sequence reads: CAIPGTSGRANHEQFF. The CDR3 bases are TGTGCCATCCCAGGGACTAGCGGGAGGGCCAATCATGAGCAGTTCTTC.

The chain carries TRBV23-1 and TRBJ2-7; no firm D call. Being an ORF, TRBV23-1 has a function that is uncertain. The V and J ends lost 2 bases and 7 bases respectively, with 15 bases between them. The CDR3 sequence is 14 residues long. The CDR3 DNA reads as TGCGCCAGCAGTCAACTCCTTCCAAGAAAAGAGCAGTACTTC. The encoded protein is CASSQLLPRKEQYF.

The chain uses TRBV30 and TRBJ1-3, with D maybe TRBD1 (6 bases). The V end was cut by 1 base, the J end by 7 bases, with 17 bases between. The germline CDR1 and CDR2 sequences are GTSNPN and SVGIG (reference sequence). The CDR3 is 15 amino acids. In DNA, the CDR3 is TGTGCCTGGAGTGAGGGGGACGGTTGGAAGAACACCATATATTTT. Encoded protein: CAWSEGDGWKNTIYF.

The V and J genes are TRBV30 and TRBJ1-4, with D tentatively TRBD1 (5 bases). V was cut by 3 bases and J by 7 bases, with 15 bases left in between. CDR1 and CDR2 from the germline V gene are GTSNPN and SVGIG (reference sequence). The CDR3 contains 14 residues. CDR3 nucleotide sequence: TGTGCCTGGAGACCCACGGGGGGAGCTGAAAAACTGTTTTTT. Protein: CAWRPTGGAEKLFF.

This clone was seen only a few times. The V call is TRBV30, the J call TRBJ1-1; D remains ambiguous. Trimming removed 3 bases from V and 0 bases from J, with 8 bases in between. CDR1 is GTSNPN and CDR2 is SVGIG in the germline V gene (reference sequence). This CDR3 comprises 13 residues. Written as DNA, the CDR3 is TGTGCCTGGAGCCCATTATTGAACACTGAAGCTTTCTTT. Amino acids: CAWSPLLNTEAFF.